The sequence of this TCR beta chain was determined in a study of molecular identifiers for immune sequencing clone quantification. General study points: Because of identical TCR molecules sharing a barcode, sizes of highly expanded clones could be underestimated. It was shown that clones above 20 RNA copies held over 98% of effector molecules, but under 1% in naive cells. Amid about a million naive cells, spiked Jurkat TCR RNA from one cell was reportedly still detectable.

TCRdb reprocessed the PCR reads via MiXCR and lists one record per CDR3 protein. The sample consists of 600,000 to 650,000 distinct CDR3 sequences, just under 20% of them appearing once. This CDR3 spans 13 amino acids. Germline-derived CDR1 and CDR2 are SGHDT and YYEEEE. Sorting selected naive CD8 T cells with a CD8+CD4-CCR7+CD45RA+ phenotype. For this clonotype: Its antigen remains unidentified. At one end, the junction sequence differs from germline, possibly due to a read error.

This chain uses TRBV5-6 with TRBJ2-1; no definite D call. The sequence was collected from a human donor in good health. Some libraries in this study had Jurkat cell RNA spiked in. The material sequenced was naive CD8+ T cells from blood, with Jurkat cell RNA spiked in. Stated subset: FACS-sorted CD8+CD4-CCR7+CD45RA+ naive T cells. CDR3 amino acids: CAGSFGLYNEQFF. CDR3 bases: TGTGCCGGCAGCTTCGGTCTATACAATGAGCAGTTCTTC.